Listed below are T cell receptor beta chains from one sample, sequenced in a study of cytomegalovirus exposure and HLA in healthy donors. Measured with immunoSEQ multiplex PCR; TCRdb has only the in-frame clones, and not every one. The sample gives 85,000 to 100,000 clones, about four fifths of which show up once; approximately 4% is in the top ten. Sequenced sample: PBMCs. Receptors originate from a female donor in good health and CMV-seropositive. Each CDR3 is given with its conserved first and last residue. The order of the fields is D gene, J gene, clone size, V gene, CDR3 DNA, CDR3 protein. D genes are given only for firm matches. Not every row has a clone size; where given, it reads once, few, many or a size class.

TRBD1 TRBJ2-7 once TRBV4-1 TGCGCCAGCAGCCAAGATCGAGCAGGGGGCTACGAGCAGTACTTC CASSQDRAGGYEQYF
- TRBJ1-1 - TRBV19 TGTGCCAGTAGTATAGTTCCAGGGCAGAACACTGAAGCTTTCTTT CASSIVPGQNTEAFF
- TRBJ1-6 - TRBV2 TGTGCCAGCAGTGAAGGGGCCCCGCGCGATCTCTATAATTCACCCCCCCACTTT CASSEGAPRDLYNSPPHF
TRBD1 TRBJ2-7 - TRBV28 TGTGCCAGCAGGGGTACGGGACAGTCCTACGAGCAGTACTTC CASRGTGQSYEQYF
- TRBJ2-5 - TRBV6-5 TGTGCCAGCAGTTACTCGAGCCCGACACCCCAAGAGACCCAGTACTTC CASSYSSPTPQETQYF
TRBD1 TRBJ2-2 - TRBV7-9 TGTGCCAGCAGCCCCGGACAGGGGGGAGGCGGGGAGCTGTTTTTT CASSPGQGGGGELFF
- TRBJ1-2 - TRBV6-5 TGTGCCCGCAGTTACTCGATCGCAGGGGTGGGTGATGGCTACACCTTC CARSYSIAGVGDGYTF
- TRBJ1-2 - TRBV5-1 TGCGCCAGCAGCCCTGGGCGGGACGGGGTCGACTATGGCTACCCCTTC CASSPGRDGVDYGYPF
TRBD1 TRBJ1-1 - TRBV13 TGTGCCAGCAGAGCGGGGCAGGGGGCTTCGAACACTGAAGCTTTCTTT CASRAGQGASNTEAFF
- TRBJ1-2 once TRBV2 TGTGCCAGCAGTGAACGCGGGGCTGGGGGCTACACCTTC CASSERGAGGYTF
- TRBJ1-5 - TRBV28 TGTGCCAGCACCCCTGGGGGGGTGATGCAGCCCCAGCATTTT CASTPGGVMQPQHF
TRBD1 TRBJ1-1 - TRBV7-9 TGTGCCAGCAGCTTAGACAGGGGAAACACTGAAGCTTTCTTT CASSLDRGNTEAFF
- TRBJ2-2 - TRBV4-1 TGCGCCAGCAGCCAATACTACACCGGGGAGCTGTTTTTT CASSQYYTGELFF
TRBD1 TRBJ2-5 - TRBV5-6 TGTGCCAGCAGCTGGACAGGTCAAGAGACCCAGTACTTC CASSWTGQETQYF
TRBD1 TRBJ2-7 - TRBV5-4 TGTGCCAGCAGCTTGGGAGGACAGGTAGCCTACGAGCAGTACTTC CASSLGGQVAYEQYF
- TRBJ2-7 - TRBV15 TGTGCCACCAGCGCGCCAGGTATCTCCTACGAGCAGTACTTC CATSAPGISYEQYF
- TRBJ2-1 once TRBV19 TGTGCCAGTAGTTATCTCTCCGTGCAGTTCTTC CASSYLSVQFF
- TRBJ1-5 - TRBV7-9 TGTGCCAGCATCTTTAGGGGACTAGGGAATACGTGGCCCCAGCATTTT CASIFRGLGNTWPQHF
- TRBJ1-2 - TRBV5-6 TGTGCCAGCAGCTTAACAGGGAAAGGGGATGGCTACACCTTC CASSLTGKGDGYTF
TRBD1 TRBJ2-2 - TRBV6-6 TGTGCCAGCAGTTACCCCGGGACAGGGAACACCGGGGAGCTGTTTTTT CASSYPGTGNTGELFF
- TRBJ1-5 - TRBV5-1 TGCGCCAGCAGCTTGGAGGTTTATGCGGTCCTTTCGTCCCAGCATTTT CASSLEVYAVLSSQHF
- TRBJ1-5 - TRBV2 TGTGCCAGCACAAGAGTTGGTAGCAATCAGCCCCAGCATTTT CASTRVGSNQPQHF
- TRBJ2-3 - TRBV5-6 TGTGCCAGCAGCTTCCGGGGGGCGGTGGGCACAGATACGCAGTATTTT CASSFRGAVGTDTQYF
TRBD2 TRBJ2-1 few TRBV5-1 TGCGCCAGCAGCTCGCCGGTTAGCGGGGGTGACAATTACAATGAGCAGTTCTTC CASSSPVSGGDNYNEQFF
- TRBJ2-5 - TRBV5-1 TGCGCCAGCTCTACTCAAGAGACCCAGTACTTC CASSTQETQYF
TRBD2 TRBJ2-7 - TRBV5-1 TGCGCCAGCAGCCTGGTGGGGGGGACTATGAAGAACGAGCAGTACTTC CASSLVGGTMKNEQYF
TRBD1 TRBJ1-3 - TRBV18 TGTGCCAGCTCCCCGACAGGGCGGGTCTCTGGAAACACCATATATTTT CASSPTGRVSGNTIYF
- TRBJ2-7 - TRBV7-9 TGTGCCAGCAGCCCCCCATCCGGGGGGCCAGAGTACGAGCAGTACTTC CASSPPSGGPEYEQYF
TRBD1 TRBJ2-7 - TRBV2 TGTGCCAGCAGTGGGACAGGGGCCAATGCCTACGAGCAGTACTTC CASSGTGANAYEQYF
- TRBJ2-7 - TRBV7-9 TGTGCCAGCAGCTTCGACGGGTACGAGCAGTACTTC CASSFDGYEQYF
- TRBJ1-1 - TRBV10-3 TGTGCCATCAGTGATGGAAGACAACCAGCGGGCACTGAAGCTTTCTTT CAISDGRQPAGTEAFF
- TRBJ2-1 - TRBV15 TGTGCCACCAGCGGTGGGGCTATAGGTGAGCAGTTCTTC CATSGGAIGEQFF
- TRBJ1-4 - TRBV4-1 TGCGCCAGCAGCACTTACGAGGAGGTTGGAGGTGAAAAACTGTTTTTT CASSTYEEVGGEKLFF
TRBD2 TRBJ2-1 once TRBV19 TGTGCCAGTAGTATACTAGCGGGAAACCCGTTGGGTGAGCAGTTCTTC CASSILAGNPLGEQFF
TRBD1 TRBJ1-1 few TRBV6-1 TGTGCCAGCAGTCGACAGGGGGAGGCTTTCTTT CASSRQGEAFF
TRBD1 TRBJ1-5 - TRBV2 TGTGCCAGCAGTGAATACGGGGACAGGGTTCAGCCCCAGCATTTT CASSEYGDRVQPQHF
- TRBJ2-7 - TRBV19 TGTGCCAGTAGTATAGGCGGGTACGAGCAGTACTTC CASSIGGYEQYF
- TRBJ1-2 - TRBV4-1 TGCGCCAGCAGCCATCTCGGGGAGGTATATGGCTACACCTTC CASSHLGEVYGYTF
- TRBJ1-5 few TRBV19 TGTGCCAGTAGGTATAGCAATCAGCCCCAGCATTTT CASRYSNQPQHF
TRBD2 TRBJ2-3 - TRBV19 TGTGCCAGTAGTATAGAGGCTAGCGGGAGGGCCCGAGATACGCAGTATTTT CASSIEASGRARDTQYF
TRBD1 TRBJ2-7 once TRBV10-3 TGTGCCATCAGTGAGTCGAAAGGGGGCAAGTACGAGCAGTACTTC CAISESKGGKYEQYF
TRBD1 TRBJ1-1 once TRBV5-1 TGCGCCAGCAGCGGGACAGGGAGCAACACTGAAGCTTTCTTT CASSGTGSNTEAFF
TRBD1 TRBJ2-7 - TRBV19 TGTGCCAGTAGGCCAACGACAGGGGGCTGGAACGAGCAGTACTTC CASRPTTGGWNEQYF
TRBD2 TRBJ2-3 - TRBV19 TGTGCCAGTAGTATAGGGCGGGGGAGGGCAGATACGCAGTATTTT CASSIGRGRADTQYF
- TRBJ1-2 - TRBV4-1 TGCGCCAGCAGCCAAGATTCACGAGTGCGGGGGGGAACAGGCTACACCTTC CASSQDSRVRGGTGYTF
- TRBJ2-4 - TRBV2 TGTGCCAGCAGTGACTGGACGGGAAAAAACATTCAGTACTTC CASSDWTGKNIQYF
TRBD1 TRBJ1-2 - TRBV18 TGTGCCAGCTCACCTGGACAGGGAGCTAACTATGGCTACACCTTC CASSPGQGANYGYTF
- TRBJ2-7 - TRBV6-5 TGTGCCAGCAGCCGGGAGCTCACCTACGAGCAGTACTTC CASSRELTYEQYF
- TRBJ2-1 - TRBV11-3 TGTGCCAGCAGCACACAGGGAACTAGCTCCTACAATGAGCAGTTCTTC CASSTQGTSSYNEQFF
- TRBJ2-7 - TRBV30 TGTGCCTGGAGTGTCGTCTCCTACGAGCAGTACTTC CAWSVVSYEQYF